Here is one T cell receptor beta chain with its context. The entry originates in a study of PD-1 blockade in classical Hodgkin lymphoma. Assay: immunoSEQ multiplex PCR; the TCRdb copy retains only in-frame clones and omits some. Of fewer than 90,000 clones listed, roughly 91% are singletons. Brentuximab vedotin exposure varied, and every patient relapsed after autologous stem cell transplantation. Germline CDR1 reads SGDLS; CDR2 reads YYNGEE. With 3 bases clipped from V and 5 bases from J, the junction kept 11 bases outside the gene matches. The CDR3 totals 16 residues. The source of this sequence is a human donor with classical Hodgkin lymphoma. This material consisted of peripheral blood mononuclear cells (PBMCs), taken at baseline. This sequence joins TRBV9 and TRBJ1-1; 9 bases agree with TRBD1. The chain's CDR3 is CASSAGQGSGVTEAFF. DNA for the CDR3: TGTGCCAGCAGCGCAGGACAGGGGAGCGGGGTGACTGAAGCTTTCTTT.